The 20 T cell receptor beta chains below all came from one sample that was sequenced in a study of T-cell memory formation after mild COVID-19. One entry per CDR3 protein results from TCRdb running MiXCR on the 5' RACE reads. The table shows approximately 180,000 distinct CDR3 sequences, with 16% occurring only once. Material: PBMCs or a T cell subset sorted from them (not recorded which). These receptors were collected from an adult woman who had mild COVID-19 (a few samples of this study predate the infection). Cell type and time point are not known.

Only a few counts were recorded for this clonotype. This chain's CDR3 is CASSPGLSSYEQYF. The CDR3 bases are TGTGCCAGCTCACCAGGGCTCAGCTCCTACGAGCAGTACTTC. The chain links TRBV18 to TRBJ2-7; D gene uncertain. This CDR3 is 14 amino acids long. V gave up 2 bases and J gave up 0 bases, with 8 bases separating them. Germline CDR1 and CDR2: KGHSH and LQKENI.

The V gene is TRBV12-3 or TRBV12-4, the J gene TRBJ2-5, with D hard to call. Trimming removed 7 bases at V and 5 bases at J, with 14 bases between. There are 13 residues in the CDR3. The CDR3 bases are TGTGCCAGCACCTGGAGTGTGGGTGAGACCCAGTACTTC. It yields the protein CASTWSVGETQYF.

This chain links TRBV7-9 with TRBJ2-7; TRBD1 is a possible D gene (6 bases). This CDR3 contains 17 residues. The germline V and J ends were trimmed by 4 bases and 0 bases, with 19 bases remaining between them. Germline CDR1 reads SEHNR; CDR2 reads FQNEAQ (reference sequence). The CDR3 sequence is CASSSPTGMPDSYEQYF. The CDR3 DNA reads TGTGCCAGCAGCTCCCCCACAGGGATGCCCGACTCCTACGAGCAGTACTTC.

The chain links TRBV5-1 to TRBJ2-3, with no clear D. V was trimmed by 0 bases and J by 0 bases, leaving 11 bases between them. The CDR3 runs 16 residues. Per germline, CDR1 SGHRS and CDR2 YFSETQ. The CDR3 DNA reads as TGCGCCAGCAGCTTGGCCGGGCCCACTAGCACAGATACGCAGTATTTT. Translating gives CASSLAGPTSTDTQYF.

CDR3 sequence reads: CASSLTDRGIETQYF. The DNA of the CDR3 is TGCGCCAGCAGCTTGACGGACAGGGGGATCGAGACCCAGTACTTC. The chain is built from TRBV5-1 and TRBJ2-5; TRBD1 agrees at 10 bases. CDR1 SGHRS and CDR2 YFSETQ come from the germline V gene. J lost 5 bases, V lost 1 base, and 5 bases had no gene match. This CDR3 region has 15 residues. Filled out from reference TRBV5-1 and TRBJ2-5, the complete variable domain reads KAGVTQTPRYLIKTRGQQVTLSCSPISGHRSVSWYQQTPGQGLQFLFEYFSETQRNKGNFPGRFSGRQFSNSRSEMNVSTLELGDSALYLCASSLTDRGIETQYFGPGTRLLVL.

The table lists this clonotype with a few counts. The chain uses TRBV7-8 and TRBJ2-1; TRBD1 aligns across 9 bases. V was pared by 5 bases and J by 1 base, with 18 bases of the junction left unmatched. CDR1 and CDR2 (germline): SGHVS, FQNEAQ. The CDR3 contains 20 residues. The CDR3 here is CASSPYAPWDREGSYNEQFF. The CDR3, as DNA: TGTGCCAGCAGCCCCTACGCGCCGTGGGACAGGGAGGGTTCCTACAATGAGCAGTTCTTC.

V is TRBV29-1 and J is TRBJ2-7; TRBD2 matches 14 bases. V was pared by 6 bases and J by 1 base, with 8 bases of the junction left unmatched. Germline values: CDR1 SQVTM, CDR2 ANQGSEA. The CDR3 is 16 amino acids. The DNA of the CDR3 is TGCAGCGTAACCGGGACTAGCGGGAGATCGTCCTACGAGCAGTACTTC. This translates into CSVTGTSGRSSYEQYF.

The rearrangement joins TRBV20-1 to TRBJ2-1, with D tentatively TRBD2 (5 bases). Trimming took 1 base from V and 0 from J, leaving 16 bases between them. Germline lookup yields CDR1 DFQATT and CDR2 SNEGSKA (reference sequence). The CDR3 runs to 17 residues. The CDR3 region is CSARVVLALSSYNEQFF. DNA for the CDR3: TGCAGTGCTAGAGTCGTCCTAGCCCTGAGCTCCTACAATGAGCAGTTCTTC.

This clonotype came up many times. V and J are TRBV5-1 and TRBJ2-2; TRBD1 aligns across 11 bases. Trimming removed 0 bases from V and 6 bases from J; junction bases left unmatched: 7. From germline, CDR1 is SGHRS and CDR2 YFSETQ. The CDR3 is made up of 17 amino acids. The CDR3 spells CASSLDLPGQGAGELFF. The CDR3 nucleotides are TGCGCCAGCAGCTTGGACCTACCGGGACAGGGGGCCGGGGAGCTGTTTTTT.

The chain is built from TRBV10-3 and TRBJ1-2, with 9 bases matching TRBD1. J gave up 1 base and V 4 bases, and 4 bases lay outside the gene matches. The CDR3 has 15 amino acids. Germline loops: CDR1 ENHRY, CDR2 SYGVKD. In nucleotides, the CDR3 is TGTGCCATCAGTGGTGGGACAGGGCATAACTATGGCTACACCTTC. As protein: CAISGGTGHNYGYTF.

The table lists this clonotype with a few counts. V gene TRBV24-1 combines with J gene TRBJ2-2; a weak D match, TRBD2 (5 bases). The CDR3 has 15 residues. V lost 1 base and J lost 4, with 9 bases in between. Germline CDR1 is KGHDR and CDR2 is SFDVKD. CDR3 residues: CATSDFTAVTGELFF. CDR3 DNA sequence: TGTGCCACCAGTGATTTTACAGCGGTCACCGGGGAGCTGTTTTTT.

This clonotype was counted only a few times. The rearrangement uses TRBV2 and TRBJ1-5, with D possibly matching TRBD1 (5 bases). Trimming pared 6 bases from V and 8 bases from J, leaving 11 bases between. The germline V gene has CDR1 SNHLY and CDR2 FYNNEI. This CDR3 spans 12 amino acids. The CDR3 sequence: CASRQAFEPQHF. The CDR3 DNA reads as TGTGCCAGCAGACAGGCTTTTGAGCCCCAGCATTTT.

The table lists this clonotype with many counts. This chain uses TRBV7-9 with TRBJ2-2; D remains ambiguous. V was shortened by 6 bases and J by 0 bases, with 8 bases between the two germline ends. The CDR3 runs 14 residues. Germline V lookup: CDR1 SEHNR, CDR2 FQNEAQ (reference sequence). The CDR3 DNA reads TGTGCCAGCAGAGACAACGCGAACACCGGGGAGCTGTTTTTT. Residues: CASRDNANTGELFF. The full variable domain, completed using reference TRBV7-9 and TRBJ2-2, is DTGVSQNPRHKITKRGQNVTFRCDPISEHNRLYWYRQTLGQGPEFLTYFQNEAQLEKSRLLSDRFSAERPKGSFSTLEIQRTEQGDSAMYLCASRDNANTGELFFGEGSRLTVL.

This clonotype was seen more than once but under ten times. The chain is built from TRBV6-5 and TRBJ2-1, with D perhaps assigned TRBD1 or TRBD2 (6 bases each). The CDR3 has 15 amino acids. CDR1 is MNHEY, CDR2 SVGAGI, per germline. Between the trimmed V and J ends, which lost 6 bases and 4 bases, there was a span of 16 bases. The CDR3: CASRRGPRGYNEQFF. DNA for the CDR3: TGTGCCAGCAGACGGGGGCCTCGGGGATACAATGAGCAGTTCTTC.

The V and J genes are TRBV5-6 and TRBJ2-1; TRBD1 might be the D (6 bases). V was clipped by 4 bases and J by 0 bases, with 17 bases between them. Germline V lookup: CDR1 SGHDT, CDR2 YYEEEE. The CDR3 is made up of 17 amino acids. The DNA for the CDR3 is TGTGCCAGCAGCATACTACAGGGAATGAGCTCCTACAATGAGCAGTTCTTC. Translated: CASSILQGMSSYNEQFF.

This clonotype was counted a few times. This chain connects TRBV5-1 to TRBJ1-2, with 7 bases aligning to TRBD1. The CDR3 sequence is 17 residues long. The V and J ends lost 3 bases and 3 bases, in that order; junction bases with no gene match: 14. CDR1 is SGHRS and CDR2 is YFSETQ in the germline V gene. CDR3 in amino acids: CASSSPTGTDYYYGYTF. The CDR3 nucleotides read TGCGCCAGCAGCTCCCCAACCGGGACAGATTACTACTATGGCTACACCTTC.

This chain joins TRBV20-1 and TRBJ2-7; a possible D gene is TRBD2 (5 bases). The V gene lost 3 bases and the J gene lost 0 bases, with 12 bases spanning the gap. Germline-derived CDR1 and CDR2 are DFQATT and SNEGSKA (reference sequence). The CDR3 loop spans 14 amino acids. The CDR3 loop is CSARLATNSYEQYF. The CDR3 bases are TGCAGTGCTAGGTTAGCGACGAACTCCTACGAGCAGTACTTC.

This clonotype has just a few counts. This chain connects TRBV24-1 to TRBJ2-3, with 9 bases lining up with TRBD2. Trimming took 4 bases from V and 3 from J; bases not matched to a gene: 22. The CDR3 spans 21 residues. Looked up from germline, CDR1 is KGHDR and CDR2 is SFDVKD. CDR3 protein: CATSDSSLTREGPLWTDTQYF. In DNA, the CDR3 is TGTGCCACCAGTGACAGTTCTCTAACGCGGGAGGGCCCTTTGTGGACAGATACGCAGTATTTT.

Only a few counts were recorded for this clonotype. This chain connects TRBV12-3 or TRBV12-4 to TRBJ2-4; 11 bases align to TRBD2. This CDR3 comprises 16 residues. The V and J ends lost 6 bases and 4 bases, in that order; junction bases with no gene match: 8. CDR3 protein: CASSPRRLAGKNIQYF. The CDR3, as DNA: TGTGCCAGCAGCCCTAGACGACTAGCGGGAAAAAACATTCAGTACTTC.

The chain carries TRBV12-3 or TRBV12-4 and TRBJ1-5, with TRBD1 as a possible D gene (6 bases). The CDR3 sequence is 14 residues long. V gave up 7 bases and J gave up 7 bases, with 17 bases separating them. The CDR3 is CASTREQGGQPQHF. The CDR3 DNA sequence: TGTGCCAGCACGAGGGAACAGGGAGGACAGCCCCAGCATTTT.